This TCR beta chain was recovered during a study of blood T cell repertoires in COVID-19. Study at large: Researchers got acute and convalescent COVID-19 samples from the United States, Italy and Spain.

Participant reports of clinical history set cohort assignment. In germline, CDR1 is SGHRS, CDR2 YFSETQ. The CDR3 contains 13 residues. Deletions cut 3 bases from V and 7 bases from J, with 13 bases between. In the original analysis: How many nucleated cells were present was estimated from reference gene primer amplification. Sequencing was performed with immunoSEQ multiplex PCR; in TCRdb, only in-frame clones are kept and a portion is missing. From that table come the V and J calls and clone size; the DNA was used to work out D and trimming. The sample includes some 200,000 clones, around 82% of them seen just once.

The genes are TRBV5-1 and TRBJ1-1; tentatively, D is TRBD1 (5 bases). The sample taken for sequencing was PBMCs or T cells enriched from blood (not recorded which). This TCR derives from a woman aged 55 to 70 with acute COVID-19. The CDR3 loop is CASSSRQTFEAFF. CDR3 coding DNA: TGCGCCAGCAGCTCGCGACAGACCTTTGAAGCTTTCTTT.